These T cell receptor beta chains were read from a single sample in a study of regulatory T cells in long-lasting Graves disease. TCRdb passed the multiplex PCR reads through MiXCR, listing each CDR3 protein once. The table includes 250,000 to 300,000 distinct CDR3 sequences, under 20% detected once. These same data were also listed under a study on T cells in Graves' hyperthyroidism and ophthalmopathy.

The sequences come from peripheral blood mononuclear cells (PBMCs), collected at new diagnosis, from a patient treated with antithyroid drugs. These receptors originate from a woman under 40 with Graves disease. The conserved cysteine and the conserved F or W are not part of the CDR3 here.

TRBV7-9	TRBJ2-7	ASSPDRGLHEQY
TRBV4-2	TRBJ2-1	ASSQGGRGRVNEQF
TRBV3-1	TRBJ1-5	ASSQEQGRKPQH
TRBV6-2/TRBV6-3	TRBJ1-5	ASSSPTGGSNQPQH
TRBV5-1	TRBJ1-3	ASSHGVSGNTIY
TRBV2	TRBJ2-2	ASRGGLAANTGELF
TRBV12-5	TRBJ1-1	ASGSDPPSTEAF
TRBV5-1	TRBJ1-2	ASSFINFINYGYT
TRBV19	TRBJ2-2	ASSPHPQGTGELF
TRBV11-2	TRBJ2-2	ASSLEPGTAGELF
TRBV24-1	TRBJ2-2	ATSDLRDRGPSTGELF
TRBV18	TRBJ2-3	ASSPRLAGGPFYTDTQY
TRBV12-3/TRBV12-4	TRBJ1-3	ASGLGGNTIH
TRBV5-1	TRBJ1-1	ASSLGGLMGANTEAF
TRBV19	TRBJ1-2	AWDSTGQEGLNYGYT
TRBV7-2	TRBJ2-1	ASSLELAGGEF
TRBV18	TRBJ2-3	ASSPYPLAGNTQY
TRBV19	TRBJ1-2	ASRGQGALRYT
TRBV2	TRBJ2-5	ASSATGQGQETQY
TRBV10-3	TRBJ2-6	ATGQGATSGANVLT
TRBV14	TRBJ2-5	ASSPRLMRQETQY
TRBV7-2	TRBJ2-3	ASSLLPQDPTTDTQY
TRBV7-2	TRBJ1-2	ASSLRTDYGYT
TRBV2	TRBJ2-2	ASDLKRGSGELF
TRBV5-1	TRBJ1-2	ASSLDYNRGYT
TRBV19	TRBJ1-6	ASSIRSPGDSPLH
TRBV6-2/TRBV6-3	TRBJ2-6	ASSYRLSGANVLT
TRBV7-2	TRBJ1-5	ASSLPPGNQPQH
TRBV27	TRBJ1-5	ASSPRGAPNQPQH
TRBV2	TRBJ2-3	ASQRTSTDTQY
TRBV7-9	TRBJ2-3	ASSLKAGGLTDTQY
TRBV6-6	TRBJ1-1	ASSYSGVTATGTEAF
TRBV12-3/TRBV12-4	TRBJ2-3	ASTRDAGSGTDTQY
TRBV7-3	TRBJ2-5	ASSYSGGLQETQY
TRBV16	TRBJ2-1	ASSQVRGDEQF
TRBV10-2	TRBJ1-2	ASSELARGGYGYT
TRBV12-3/TRBV12-4	TRBJ1-5	ASSNGQGAQPQH
TRBV12-3/TRBV12-4	TRBJ2-1	ASSLVRSEQF
TRBV12-3/TRBV12-4	TRBJ2-1	ASSLRGGANYNEQF
TRBV7-9	TRBJ1-1	ASSLGRGITEAF
TRBV19	TRBJ1-6	ASSIWVTGDNSPLH
TRBV7-6	TRBJ2-6	ASSPTGLGYGANVLT
TRBV19	TRBJ1-5	ASQRLDRVGQPQH
TRBV6-1	TRBJ2-6	ASSVSGAGADVLT
TRBV10-2	TRBJ2-5	ASRGQGRETQY
TRBV10-3	TRBJ2-3	AIRGGQAGTDTQY
TRBV28	TRBJ2-7	ASSTYLSGHLYEQY
TRBV12-3/TRBV12-4	TRBJ2-1	ASSFIGAYNEQF
TRBV19	TRBJ2-5	ASSVSTGGKETQY
TRBV7-9	TRBJ2-1	ASSGETSGSYNEQF
TRBV5-1	TRBJ2-1	ASSRLGDRGYNEQF
TRBV19	TRBJ2-3	ASRPRVGIGTDTQY
TRBV7-6	TRBJ1-1	ASSLGGDAEAF
TRBV6-1	TRBJ1-5	ASFGFRGNQPQH